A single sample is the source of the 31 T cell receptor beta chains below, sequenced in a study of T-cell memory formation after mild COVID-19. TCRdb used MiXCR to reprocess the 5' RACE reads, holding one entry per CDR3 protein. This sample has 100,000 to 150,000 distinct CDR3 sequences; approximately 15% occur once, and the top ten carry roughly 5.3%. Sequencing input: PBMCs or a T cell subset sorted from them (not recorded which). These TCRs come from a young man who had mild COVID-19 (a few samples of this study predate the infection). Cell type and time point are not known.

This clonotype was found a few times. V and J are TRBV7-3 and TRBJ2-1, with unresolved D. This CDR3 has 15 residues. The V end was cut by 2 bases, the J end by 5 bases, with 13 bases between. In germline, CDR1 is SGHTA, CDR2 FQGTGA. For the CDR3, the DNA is TGTGCCAGCAGCTTAGGCTTCCTGAGCAACAATGAGCAGTTCTTC. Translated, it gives CASSLGFLSNNEQFF.

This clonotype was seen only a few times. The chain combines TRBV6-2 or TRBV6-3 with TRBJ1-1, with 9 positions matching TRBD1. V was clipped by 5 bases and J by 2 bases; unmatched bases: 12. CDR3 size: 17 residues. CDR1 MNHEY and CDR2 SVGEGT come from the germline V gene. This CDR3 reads CASSRTGQGLRNTEAFF. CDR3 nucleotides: TGTGCCAGCAGTCGTACGGGACAGGGTCTTAGAAACACTGAAGCTTTCTTT.

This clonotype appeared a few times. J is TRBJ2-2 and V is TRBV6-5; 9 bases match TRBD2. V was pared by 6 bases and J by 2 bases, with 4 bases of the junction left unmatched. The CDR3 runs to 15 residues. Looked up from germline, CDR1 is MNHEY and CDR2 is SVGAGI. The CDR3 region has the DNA TGTGCCAGCAGCATTAGCGGGGGAAACACCGGGGAGCTGTTTTTT. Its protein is CASSISGGNTGELFF.

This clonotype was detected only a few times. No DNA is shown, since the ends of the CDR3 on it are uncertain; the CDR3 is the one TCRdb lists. This CDR3 reads CASSLGHITGELFFF. This chain connects TRBV5-1 to TRBJ2-2. Germline assignment: CDR1 SGHRS and CDR2 YFSETQ. The CDR3 length is 15 residues, termini included.

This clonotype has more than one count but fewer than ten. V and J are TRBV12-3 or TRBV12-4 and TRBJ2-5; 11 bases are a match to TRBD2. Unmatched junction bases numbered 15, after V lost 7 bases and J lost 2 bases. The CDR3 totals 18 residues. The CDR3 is CASTQNSGGAWLQETQYF. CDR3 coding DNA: TGTGCCAGCACCCAAAATAGCGGGGGGGCCTGGTTACAAGAGACCCAGTACTTC.

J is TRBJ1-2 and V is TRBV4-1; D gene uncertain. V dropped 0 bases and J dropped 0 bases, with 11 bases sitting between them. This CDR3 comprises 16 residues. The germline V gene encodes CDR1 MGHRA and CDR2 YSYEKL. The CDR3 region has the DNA TGCGCCAGCAGCCAAGACCCGATACGAGCTAACTATGGCTACACCTTC. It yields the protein CASSQDPIRANYGYTF.

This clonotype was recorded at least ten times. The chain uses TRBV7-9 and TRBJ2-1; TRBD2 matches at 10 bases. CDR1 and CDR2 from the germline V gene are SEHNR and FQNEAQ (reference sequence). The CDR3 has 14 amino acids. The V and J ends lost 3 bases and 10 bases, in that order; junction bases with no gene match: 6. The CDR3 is CASSFTSGVWEQFF. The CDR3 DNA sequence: TGTGCCAGCAGCTTCACTAGCGGGGTATGGGAGCAGTTCTTC. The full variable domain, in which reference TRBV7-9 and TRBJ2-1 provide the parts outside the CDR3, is DTGVSQNPRHKITKRGQNVTFRCDPISEHNRLYWYRQTLGQGPEFLTYFQNEAQLEKSRLLSDRFSAERPKGSFSTLEIQRTEQGDSAMYLCASSFTSGVWEQFFGPGTRLTVL.

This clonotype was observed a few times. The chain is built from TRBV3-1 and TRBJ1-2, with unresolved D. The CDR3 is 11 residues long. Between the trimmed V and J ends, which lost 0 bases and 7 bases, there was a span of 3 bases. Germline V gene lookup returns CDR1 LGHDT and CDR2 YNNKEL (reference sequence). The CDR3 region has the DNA TGTGCCAGCAGCCAAGACATTGGCTACACCTTC. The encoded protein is CASSQDIGYTF.

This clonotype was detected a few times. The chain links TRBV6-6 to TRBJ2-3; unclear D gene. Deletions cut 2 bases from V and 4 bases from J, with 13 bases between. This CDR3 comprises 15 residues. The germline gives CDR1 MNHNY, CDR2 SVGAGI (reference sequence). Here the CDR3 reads CASSYGAFTADTQYF. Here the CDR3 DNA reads TGTGCCAGCAGTTACGGAGCCTTTACCGCAGATACGCAGTATTTT.

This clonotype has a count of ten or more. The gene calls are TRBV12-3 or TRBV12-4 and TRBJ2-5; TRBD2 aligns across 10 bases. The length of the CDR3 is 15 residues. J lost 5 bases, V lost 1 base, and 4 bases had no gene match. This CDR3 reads CASSLVLAGVETQYF. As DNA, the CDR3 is TGTGCCAGCAGTTTAGTCCTAGCGGGGGTTGAGACCCAGTACTTC.

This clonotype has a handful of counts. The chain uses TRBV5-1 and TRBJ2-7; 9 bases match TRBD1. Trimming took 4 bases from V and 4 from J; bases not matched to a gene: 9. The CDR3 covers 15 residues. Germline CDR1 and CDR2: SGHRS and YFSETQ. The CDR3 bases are TGCGCCAGCAGCCTGCCAGGACAGGGGCGGTACGAGCAGTACTTC. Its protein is CASSLPGQGRYEQYF.

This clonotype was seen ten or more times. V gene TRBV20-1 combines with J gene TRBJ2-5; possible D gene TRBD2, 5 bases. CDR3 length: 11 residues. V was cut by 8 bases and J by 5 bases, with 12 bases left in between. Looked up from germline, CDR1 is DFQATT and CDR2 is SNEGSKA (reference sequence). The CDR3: CSLREWETQYF. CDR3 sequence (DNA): TGCAGTCTCCGGGAATGGGAGACCCAGTACTTC.

CDR3 sequence (DNA): TGTGCCAGCACCGCCCAAGCCGGACTAGAGGGGGGTTCGAACACCGGGGAGCTGTTTTTT. Residues: CASTAQAGLEGGSNTGELFF. The V and J genes are TRBV6-6 and TRBJ2-2; tentative D call: TRBD2 (7 bases). This CDR3 has 20 residues. Germline V gives CDR1 MNHNY, CDR2 SVGAGI (reference sequence). Trimming cost V 7 bases and J 0 bases, with 27 bases left between them.

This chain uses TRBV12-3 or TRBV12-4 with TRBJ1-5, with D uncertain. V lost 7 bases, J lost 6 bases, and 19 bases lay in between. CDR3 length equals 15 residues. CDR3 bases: TGTGCCAGCACCATTGGTATAACGTTTCCTCAGCCCCAGCATTTT. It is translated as CASTIGITFPQPQHF.

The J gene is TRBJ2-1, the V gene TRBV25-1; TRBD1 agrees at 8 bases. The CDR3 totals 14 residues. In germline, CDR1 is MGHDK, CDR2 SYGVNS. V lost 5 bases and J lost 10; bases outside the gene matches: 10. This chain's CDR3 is CASSLRTGTLEQFF. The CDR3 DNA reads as TGTGCCAGCAGTTTGCGGACAGGGACCTTGGAGCAGTTCTTC.

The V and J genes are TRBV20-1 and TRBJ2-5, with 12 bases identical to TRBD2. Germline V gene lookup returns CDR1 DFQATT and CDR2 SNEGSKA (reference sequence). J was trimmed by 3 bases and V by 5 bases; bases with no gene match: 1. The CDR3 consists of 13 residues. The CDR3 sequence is CSASSGGEETQYF. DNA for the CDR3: TGCAGTGCTTCTAGCGGGGGGGAAGAGACCCAGTACTTC.

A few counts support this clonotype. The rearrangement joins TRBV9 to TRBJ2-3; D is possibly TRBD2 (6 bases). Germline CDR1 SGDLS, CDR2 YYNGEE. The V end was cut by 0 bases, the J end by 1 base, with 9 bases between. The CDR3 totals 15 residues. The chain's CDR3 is CASSVDPGGTDTQYF. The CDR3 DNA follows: TGTGCCAGCAGCGTAGATCCGGGGGGCACAGATACGCAGTATTTT.

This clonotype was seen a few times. The CDR3 coding sequence is TGTGCCAGCAGGAGGGGGAGCTCCTACGAGCAGTACTTC. It is translated as CASRRGSSYEQYF. This chain links TRBV6-4 with TRBJ2-7; possible D gene TRBD1, 6 bases. This CDR3 has 13 residues. The germline V gene has CDR1 MRHNA and CDR2 SNTAGT. Trimming cost V 6 bases and J 0 bases, with 9 bases left between them.

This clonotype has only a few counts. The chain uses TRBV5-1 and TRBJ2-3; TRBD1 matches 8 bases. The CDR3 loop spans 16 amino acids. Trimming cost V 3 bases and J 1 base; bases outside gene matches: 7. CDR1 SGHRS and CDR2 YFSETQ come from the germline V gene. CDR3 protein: CASSYSGGYGTDTQYF. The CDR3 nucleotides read TGCGCCAGCAGCTATTCAGGGGGCTATGGCACAGATACGCAGTATTTT.

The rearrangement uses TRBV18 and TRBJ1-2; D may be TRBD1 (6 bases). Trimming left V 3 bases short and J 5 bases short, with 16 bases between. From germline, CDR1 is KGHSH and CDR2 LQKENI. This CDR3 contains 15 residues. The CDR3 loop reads CASSPVSGARYGYTF. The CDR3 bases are TGTGCCAGCTCACCCGTATCGGGGGCGCGATATGGCTACACCTTC.

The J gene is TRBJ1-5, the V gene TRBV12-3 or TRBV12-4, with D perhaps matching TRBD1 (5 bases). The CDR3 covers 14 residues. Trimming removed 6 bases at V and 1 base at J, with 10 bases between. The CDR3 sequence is CASSIGGSNQPQHF. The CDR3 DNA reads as TGTGCCAGCAGCATCGGGGGAAGCAATCAGCCCCAGCATTTT.

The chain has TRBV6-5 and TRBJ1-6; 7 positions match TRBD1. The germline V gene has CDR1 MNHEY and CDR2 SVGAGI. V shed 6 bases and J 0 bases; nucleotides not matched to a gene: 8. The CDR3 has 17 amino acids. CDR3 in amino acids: CASRTDRASSYNSPLHF. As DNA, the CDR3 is TGTGCCAGCAGAACCGACAGGGCGAGCTCCTATAATTCACCCCTCCACTTT.

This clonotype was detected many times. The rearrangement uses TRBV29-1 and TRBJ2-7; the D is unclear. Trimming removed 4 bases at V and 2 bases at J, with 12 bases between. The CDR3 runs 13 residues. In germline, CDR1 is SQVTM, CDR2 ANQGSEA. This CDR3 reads CSVADQSPYEQYF. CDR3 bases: TGCAGCGTTGCCGACCAGTCCCCCTACGAGCAGTACTTC.

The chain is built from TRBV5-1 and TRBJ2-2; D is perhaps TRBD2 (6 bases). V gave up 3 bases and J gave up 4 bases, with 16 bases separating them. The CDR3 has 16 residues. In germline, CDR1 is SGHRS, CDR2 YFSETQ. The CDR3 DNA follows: TGCGCCAGCAGCTCGGGCCCGGGAGAAGGCACCGGGGAGCTGTTTTTT. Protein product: CASSSGPGEGTGELFF.

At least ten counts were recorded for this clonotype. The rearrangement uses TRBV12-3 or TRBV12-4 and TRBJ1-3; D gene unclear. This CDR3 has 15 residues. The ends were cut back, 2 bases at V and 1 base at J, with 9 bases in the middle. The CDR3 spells CASSLLGISGNTIYF. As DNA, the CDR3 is TGTGCCAGCAGTTTATTGGGTATTTCTGGAAACACCATATATTTT.

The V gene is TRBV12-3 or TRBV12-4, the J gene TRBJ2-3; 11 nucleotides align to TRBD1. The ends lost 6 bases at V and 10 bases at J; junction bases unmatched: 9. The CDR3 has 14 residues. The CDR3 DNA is TGTGCCAGCAGCTCCCGGGACAGGGGGAGAGCGCAGTATTTT. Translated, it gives CASSSRDRGRAQYF.

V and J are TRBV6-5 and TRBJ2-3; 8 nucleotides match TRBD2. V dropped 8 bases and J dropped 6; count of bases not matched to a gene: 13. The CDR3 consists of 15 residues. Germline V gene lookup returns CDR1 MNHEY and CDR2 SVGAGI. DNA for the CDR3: TGTGCCAGCTCAGTGGCGGGGGGTATTAGGGATACGCAGTATTTT. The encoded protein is CASSVAGGIRDTQYF.

Here the CDR3 reads CPGEWENYGYTF. Written as DNA, the CDR3 is TGTCCCGGGGAATGGGAGAACTATGGCTACACCTTC. The V and J genes are TRBV19 and TRBJ1-2; D gene ambiguous. Germline CDR1 is LNHDA and CDR2 is SQIVND (reference sequence). The CDR3 contains 12 residues.

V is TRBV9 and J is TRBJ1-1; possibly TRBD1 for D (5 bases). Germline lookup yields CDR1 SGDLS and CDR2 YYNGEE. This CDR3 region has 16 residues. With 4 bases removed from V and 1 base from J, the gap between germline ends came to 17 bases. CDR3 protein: CASSLGVGQGNTEAFF. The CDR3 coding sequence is TGTGCCAGCAGCCTAGGGGTGGGGCAGGGGAACACTGAAGCTTTCTTT.

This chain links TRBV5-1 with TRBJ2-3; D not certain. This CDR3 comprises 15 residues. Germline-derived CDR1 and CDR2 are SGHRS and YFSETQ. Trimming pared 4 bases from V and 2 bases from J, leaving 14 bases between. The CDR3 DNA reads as TGCGCCAGCAGCCAAATGCGTCACTTCACAGATACGCAGTATTTT. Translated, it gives CASSQMRHFTDTQYF.

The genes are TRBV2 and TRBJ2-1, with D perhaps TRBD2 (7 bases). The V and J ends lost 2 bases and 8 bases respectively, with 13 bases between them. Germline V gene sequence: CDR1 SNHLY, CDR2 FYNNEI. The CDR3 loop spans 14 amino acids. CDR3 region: CASSELGGPDEQFF. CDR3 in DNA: TGTGCCAGCAGTGAATTGGGGGGGCCGGATGAGCAGTTCTTC.